This record concerns one T cell receptor (beta chain) sequence. Methods used by the authors: The assay estimated nucleated cells by amplifying reference gene primers. Clones were sequenced by immunoSEQ multiplex PCR, and TCRdb holds only the in-frame ones, with some missing. The V and J calls and clone size come from that table; D and trimming were worked out from the DNA. The table lists fewer than 300,000 clones, approximately 84% of them singletons. Participant age was roughly 18 to 95 years, and participants resided in around 24 US areas. Assignments of participants to cohorts depended upon their own reported clinical history. These data originate in a study of blood T cell repertoires in COVID-19. Study information: T cells, B-cell-depleted T cells, or PBMCs provided the cDNA or gDNA that served as material.

Trimming removed 6 bases at V and 3 bases at J, with 11 bases between. This CDR3 is 13 amino acids long. Germline CDR1 SGHVS, CDR2 FQNEAQ. The chain employs TRBV7-8 and TRBJ1-2; D uncertain. Sequencing was performed on PBMCs or T cells enriched from blood (not recorded which). The receptor's source is a man younger than 35 who had recovered from COVID-19. The CDR3 sequence: CASSLGKDYGYTF. The CDR3 bases are TGTGCCAGCAGTCTAGGAAAGGACTATGGCTACACCTTC.